The 23 T cell receptor beta chains below all came from one sample that was sequenced in a study of post-analysis software for immune sequencing data (dated by TCRdb to 2013 to 2016). General conclusions and limits of the study: Roughly 5 TRBV segments, including TRBV5-6, TRBV5-1 and TRBV20-1, were significantly more frequent in patients than controls.

These receptors have no known antigen. The method was PCR. The reads were generated on an Illumina HiSeq 2500. Unique molecular identifiers were incorporated into TCR beta cDNA libraries to reduce PCR and sequencing biases. Using fastp trimming at Q25 and MiXCR clonotype assembly, TCRdb reanalyzed the public sequencing data and kept in-frame beta chains. All rows with the same CDR3 protein become a single entry with the most common DNA and genes. For this sample there are around 200,000 distinct CDR3 sequences; 29% appear just once. The ten largest make up 3% to 4% of the sample. The specimen was blood. These receptors came from a girl younger than 18 with multiple sclerosis.

Worth noting for this clonotype: This clone may be a read error of a much larger clone one base away. This chain connects TRBV29-1 to TRBJ2-3, with TRBD2 identical over 9 bases. This CDR3 has 16 amino acids. Germline CDR1 SQVTM, CDR2 ANQGSEA. V lost 4 bases and J lost 6; bases outside the gene matches: 14. CDR3 nucleotide sequence: TGCAGCGTTGGGAGTTGGGCGGGAGGGCCCCGCGATACGCAGTATTTT. It codes for CSVGSWAGGPRDTQYF.

This clonotype was counted only a few times. The V and J genes are TRBV14 and TRBJ2-7, with no clear D. V lost 3 bases to trimming and J lost 3 bases, with 9 bases between them. The CDR3 has 13 amino acids. The V gene's germline CDR1 is SGHDN and CDR2 FVKESK. In DNA, the CDR3 is TGTGCCAGCAGCCAGCCCCGCTTCTACGAGCAGTACTTC. The encoded protein is CASSQPRFYEQYF. The complete variable domain, with remaining parts taken from reference TRBV14 and TRBJ2-7, reads EAGVTQFPSHSVIEKGQTVTLRCDPISGHDNLYWYRRVMGKEIKFLLHFVKESKQDESGMPNNRFLAERTGGTYSTLKVQPAELEDSGVYFCASSQPRFYEQYFGPGTRLTVT.

V usage is TRBV4-3 and J usage is TRBJ2-5, with no clear D. The CDR3 extends over 15 amino acids. Trimming shortened V by 1 base and J by 2 bases, and 11 bases separated the two germline ends. Germline loops: CDR1 LGHNA, CDR2 YSLEER. The CDR3 sequence: CASSQARAAQETQYF. The CDR3 nucleotides read TGCGCCAGCAGCCAAGCTAGGGCAGCTCAAGAGACCCAGTACTTC.

This clonotype was counted only a few times. CDR3 sequence (DNA): TGCAGTGCACCGTCGGGGGGTGAAGCTTTCTTT. Amino acid sequence: CSAPSGGEAFF. The V and J genes are TRBV20-1 and TRBJ1-1; D possibly corresponds to TRBD1 (5 bases). This CDR3 contains 11 residues. Trimming shortened V by 6 bases and J by 7 bases, and 12 bases separated the two germline ends. CDR1 DFQATT and CDR2 SNEGSKA come from the germline V gene (reference sequence).

This clonotype was counted many times. The V call is TRBV5-1, the J call TRBJ1-2, with D maybe TRBD1 (5 bases). With 6 bases removed from V and 4 bases from J, the gap between germline ends came to 16 bases. The CDR3 length is 14 residues. The germline gives CDR1 SGHRS, CDR2 YFSETQ. CDR3 bases: TGCGCCAGCACGGGACCCAACATTAGCTATGGCTACACCTTC. It specifies CASTGPNISYGYTF.

The rearrangement links TRBV4-2 to TRBJ2-7; D is ambiguous. With 0 bases removed from V and 5 bases from J, the gap between germline ends came to 11 bases. CDR3 length: 14 amino acids. CDR1 is LGHNA, CDR2 YNFKEQ, per germline. CDR3 nucleotides: TGTGCCAGCAGCCAAGATACGACTTACCACGAGCAGTACTTC. Amino acid sequence: CASSQDTTYHEQYF.

In its sample, this clonotype was seen many times. The gene calls are TRBV5-1 and TRBJ2-7; 10 bases line up with TRBD1. Trimming removed 7 bases from V and 6 bases from J; junction bases left unmatched: 13. Germline values: CDR1 SGHRS, CDR2 YFSETQ. The CDR3 has 15 amino acids. CDR3 protein: CASGPQGQGIGEQYF. CDR3 DNA: TGCGCCAGCGGACCCCAGGGACAGGGGATTGGCGAGCAGTACTTC.

Many counts were recorded for this clonotype. The rearrangement joins TRBV7-8 to TRBJ2-3, with 12 bases identical to TRBD2. V trimming: 4 bases; J trimming: 3 bases; junction bases outside the gene matches: 2. From germline, CDR1 is SGHVS and CDR2 FQNEAQ. CDR3 length: 15 amino acids. In DNA, the CDR3 is TGTGCCAGCAGCTCCGGACTAGCGGGAACAGATACGCAGTATTTT. It encodes CASSSGLAGTDTQYF. The variable domain in full, with the rest retrieved from reference TRBV7-8 and TRBJ2-3, is GAGVSQSPRYKVAKRGQDVALRCDPISGHVSLFWYQQALGQGPEFLTYFQNEAQLDKSGLPSDRFFAERPEGSVSTLKIQRTQQEDSAVYLCASSSGLAGTDTQYFGPGTRLTVL.

This clonotype was counted a single time. This may be a read error, as it is one base from a much larger clone. V and J are TRBV5-1 and TRBJ2-4, with 11 bases lining up with TRBD2. V was clipped by 5 bases and J by 8 bases; unmatched bases: 6. Germline V gene data show CDR1 as SGHRS and CDR2 as YFSETQ. CDR3 length: 14 amino acids. CDR3: CASRLLAGVYIQYF. For the CDR3, the DNA is TGCGCCAGCAGGTTACTAGCGGGAGTATACATTCAGTACTTC.

The chain joins TRBV14 to TRBJ1-1; D uncertain. Germline CDR1 reads SGHDN; CDR2 reads FVKESK. V was clipped by 3 bases and J by 7 bases, with 21 bases between them. The CDR3 covers 16 residues. The CDR3 region has the DNA TGTGCCAGCAGCCATTCATCCCAACGACGTACCAGTGAAGCTTTCTTT. Residues: CASSHSSQRRTSEAFF.

Details on this clonotype: The conserved phenylalanine or tryptophan is not found at the CDR3 terminus, so this likely reflects a read error. V gene TRBV15 combines with J gene TRBJ2-7; tentative D call: TRBD2 (6 bases). Trimming took off 7 bases at V and 0 bases at J, with 19 bases between the two ends. The CDR3 length is 16 residues. The V gene's germline CDR1 is LNHNV and CDR2 YYDKDF (reference sequence). CDR3 in amino acids: CATNPFGGKNSYEQYY. The CDR3 nucleotides read TGTGCCACCAACCCGTTTGGGGGGAAAAACTCCTACGAGCAGTACTAC.

The genes are TRBV14 and TRBJ2-3; TRBD2 matches 7 bases. From germline, CDR1 is SGHDN and CDR2 FVKESK. Trimming removed 3 bases from V and 7 bases from J; junction bases left unmatched: 13. CDR3 size: 16 residues. CDR3 protein: CASSHLEGGRVNTQYF. In nucleotides, the CDR3 is TGTGCCAGCAGCCACCTCGAGGGAGGGCGGGTGAATACGCAGTATTTT. The variable domain in full, completed from reference TRBV14 and TRBJ2-3, reads EAGVTQFPSHSVIEKGQTVTLRCDPISGHDNLYWYRRVMGKEIKFLLHFVKESKQDESGMPNNRFLAERTGGTYSTLKVQPAELEDSGVYFCASSHLEGGRVNTQYFGPGTRLTVL.

This clonotype was observed a handful of times. The chain couples TRBV12-3 or TRBV12-4 to TRBJ2-2; no clear D gene. V lost 1 base and J 4 bases, leaving 10 bases between the germline ends. The CDR3 extends over 15 amino acids. The DNA of the CDR3 is TGTGCCAGCAGTTTAGATAACAGCCTCACCGGGGAGCTGTTTTTT. Translated: CASSLDNSLTGELFF.

This clonotype was detected only a few times. The rearrangement links TRBV5-8 to TRBJ2-5, with 10 bases fitting TRBD2. Germline V gives CDR1 SGHTS, CDR2 YDEGEE. This CDR3 has 15 amino acids. The V segment lost 4 bases and the J segment 11 bases; nucleotides outside the gene matches: 14. CDR3 protein: CASSPRVAGGLRQYF. DNA of the CDR3: TGTGCCAGCAGCCCCCGGGTAGCGGGGGGTTTAAGGCAGTACTTC.

In its sample, this clonotype was seen once. This sequence may be a read error, since a much larger clone differs from it by one base. The rearrangement uses TRBV4-1 and TRBJ2-1; D is uncertain. Per germline, CDR1 MGHRA and CDR2 YSYEKL. The CDR3 length is 12 residues. The DNA for the CDR3 is TGCGCCGGCAGCCAAGAGCGTCGGGAGCAGTTCTTC. Translation gives CAGSQERREQFF.

This clonotype was seen only a few times. Just one base apart from a much larger clone, this may be a read error. V gene TRBV4-1 combines with J gene TRBJ2-6; D is unclear. Germline CDR1 is MGHRA and CDR2 is YSYEKL. This CDR3 has 15 residues. The CDR3 reads CAGSQGTSGANVLTF. The CDR3 coding sequence is TGCGCCGGCAGCCAAGGAACCTCTGGGGCCAACGTCCTGACTTTC.

About this clonotype itself: A much more abundant neighbour one base away suggests this may be a read error. The chain couples TRBV27 to TRBJ2-7, with D tentatively TRBD1 (6 bases). Germline values: CDR1 MNHEY, CDR2 SMNVEV (reference sequence). The CDR3 has 15 amino acids. CDR3 sequence (DNA): TGTGCCAGCAGCGACAGGTCTCTAAGCTCCTACGAGCAGTGCTTC. Translation: CASSDRSLSSYEQCF.

This rearrangement joins TRBV3-1 to TRBJ2-1; no clear D gene. The J call may be wrong; the DNA end is better matched by TRBJ2-7. CDR3 size: 15 residues. CDR1 and CDR2 (germline): LGHDT, YNNKEL (reference sequence). For the CDR3, the DNA is TGTGCCAGCAGCCAAGAGGTAAGATCCTACAATGAGCAGTACTTC. This codes for CASSQEVRSYNEQYF.

As DNA, the CDR3 is TGTGCCAGCAGCCTCGTGGCGAGGGACACCGGGGAGCTGTTTTTT. It codes for CASSLVARDTGELFF. The chain couples TRBV14 to TRBJ2-2, with a weak D call TRBD2 (5 bases). The CDR3 is made up of 15 amino acids. The V and J ends lost 4 bases and 3 bases respectively, with 12 bases between them. CDR1 SGHDN and CDR2 FVKESK come from the germline V gene. The full variable domain, its missing parts supplied by reference TRBV14 and TRBJ2-2, is EAGVTQFPSHSVIEKGQTVTLRCDPISGHDNLYWYRRVMGKEIKFLLHFVKESKQDESGMPNNRFLAERTGGTYSTLKVQPAELEDSGVYFCASSLVARDTGELFFGEGSRLTVL.

The chain is built from TRBV19 and TRBJ2-4; TRBD1 matches at 9 bases. CDR1 and CDR2 (germline): LNHDA, SQIVND (reference sequence). Trimming removed 3 bases from V and 7 bases from J; junction bases left unmatched: 7. CDR3 length: 15 residues. CDR3 bases: TGTGCCAGTAGTATCAGGGACAGGGAGGCCAACATTCAGTACTTC. Encoded protein: CASSIRDREANIQYF. Drawing the rest from reference TRBV19 and TRBJ2-4, the complete variable domain is DGGITQSPKYLFRKEGQNVTLSCEQNLNHDAMYWYRQDPGQGLRLIYYSQIVNDFQKGDIAEGYSVSREKKESFPLTVTSAQKNPTAFYLCASSIRDREANIQYFGAGTRLSVL.

Details on this clonotype: This may arise from a read error, as a much more abundant clone is one base away. The chain couples TRBV5-1 to TRBJ2-7, with a possible D match to TRBD2 (5 bases). Germline V gene data show CDR1 as SGHRS and CDR2 as YFSETQ. CDR3 length: 13 amino acids. The CDR3 DNA is TGCGCCAGCATGTTCCCAGGCGGGTACGAGCGGTACTTC. Translation gives CASMFPGGYERYF. The full variable domain, its missing parts supplied by reference TRBV5-1 and TRBJ2-7, is KAGVTQTPRYLIKTRGQQVTLSCSPISGHRSVSWYQQTPGQGLQFLFEYFSETQRNKGNFPGRFSGRQFSNSRSEMNVSTLELGDSALYLCASMFPGGYERYFGPGTRLTVT.

This clonotype was observed a few times. CDR3 in amino acids: CASSTGTANTEAFF. The CDR3 DNA reads as TGTGCCAGCAGTACCGGGACGGCGAACACTGAAGCTTTCTTT. The chain is built from TRBV6-4 and TRBJ1-1; D may be TRBD1 (5 bases). CDR3 length: 14 amino acids. The germline V gene has CDR1 MRHNA and CDR2 SNTAGT. With 5 bases removed from V and 1 base from J, the gap between germline ends came to 11 bases.

This clonotype has more than one count but fewer than ten. The chain joins TRBV7-2 to TRBJ2-1; 11 bases fit TRBD2. From germline, CDR1 is SGHTA and CDR2 FQGNSA. The CDR3 covers 18 residues. V lost 0 bases to trimming and J lost 8 bases; unmatched junction nucleotides: 12. CDR3 coding DNA: TGTGCCAGCAGCTTAGCGCGGGGTAGCGGGGGGGCGTCCGATGAGCAGTTCTTC. Its protein is CASSLARGSGGASDEQFF.